In its sample, the clone carrying this T cell receptor beta chain was seen a few times. Its specificity is unknown. This specimen belongs to a study of T cell responses to AZD1222 COVID-19 vaccine. Study at large: Second doses were pooled across both intervals (about 4 or about 12 weeks). Study conclusions and caveats: Seropositive AZD1222 recipients at baseline numbered only five or six. Repertoires were sampled only after the peak T cell response. Donors in the cohort were predominantly white British and more often female, and clonal diversity was possibly underestimated.

The CDR3 runs to 14 residues. Germline CDR1 and CDR2: LNHDA and SQIVND (reference sequence). Trimming removed 10 bases from V and 4 bases from J, with 19 bases in between. Measured with immunoSEQ multiplex PCR; TCRdb has only the in-frame clones, and not every one. The data show approximately 100,000 clones, about 89% seen once. The sequencing here drew on peripheral blood, taken on day 0 of AZD1222 vaccination. The clonotype comes from an adult in good health. The V gene is TRBV19, the J gene TRBJ1-1, with no clear D. The CDR3 sequence: CATLNSEESTEAFF. The DNA of the CDR3 is TGTGCCACCCTAAACAGCGAGGAAAGCACTGAAGCTTTCTTT.